A few counts support the clone carrying this TCR beta chain. This entry is derived from a study of blood T cell repertoires in COVID-19. About the study: The origin of the acute and convalescent COVID-19 samples was the United States, Italy and Spain. The analysed material was cDNA or gDNA that came from T cells, B-cell-depleted T cells, or PBMCs.

Using immunoSEQ multiplex PCR, the repertoire was profiled, and TCRdb retains in-frame clones only, with some absent. The sample lists approximately 110,000 clones, roughly nine tenths seen once, with about 34% in the top ten. The source material was peripheral blood. This receptor was identified in a woman older than 75 with acute or convalescent COVID-19.

CDR3 in amino acids: CASSLGLGEQYF. CDR3 nucleotides: TGTGCCAGCAGCTTAGGACTAGGGGAGCAGTACTTC. The V gene is TRBV11-3, the J gene TRBJ2-7; tentative D call: TRBD2 (6 bases). The germline V gene encodes CDR1 SGHNT and CDR2 YENEEA. Trimming pared 1 base from V and 7 bases from J, leaving 8 bases between. CDR3 size: 12 residues. The entire variable domain, with the rest obtained from reference TRBV11-3 and TRBJ2-7, is as follows: EAGVVQSPRYKIIEKKQPVAFWCNPISGHNTLYWYLQNLGQGPELLIRYENEEAVDDSQLPKDRFSAERLKGVDSTLKIQPAELGDSAVYLCASSLGLGEQYFGPGTRLTVT.